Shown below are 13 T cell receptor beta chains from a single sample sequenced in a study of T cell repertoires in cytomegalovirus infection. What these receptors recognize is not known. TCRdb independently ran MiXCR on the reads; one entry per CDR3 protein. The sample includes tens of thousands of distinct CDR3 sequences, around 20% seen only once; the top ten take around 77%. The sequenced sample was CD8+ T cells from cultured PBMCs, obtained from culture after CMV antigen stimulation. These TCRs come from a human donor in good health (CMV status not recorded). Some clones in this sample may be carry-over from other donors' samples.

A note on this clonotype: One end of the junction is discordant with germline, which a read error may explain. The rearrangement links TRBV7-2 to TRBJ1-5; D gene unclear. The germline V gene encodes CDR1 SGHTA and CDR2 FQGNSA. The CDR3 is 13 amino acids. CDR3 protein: CVSSLAANQPQHF. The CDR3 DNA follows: TGTGTCAGCAGCTTAGCGGCCAATCAGCCCCAGCATTTT.

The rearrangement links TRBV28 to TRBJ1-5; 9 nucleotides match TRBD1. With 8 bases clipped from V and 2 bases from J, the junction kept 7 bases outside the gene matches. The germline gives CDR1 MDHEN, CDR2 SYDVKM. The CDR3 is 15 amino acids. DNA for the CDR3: TGTGCCAGCTCCTCCCGGGACAGGGGCAATCAGCCCCAGCATTTT. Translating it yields CASSSRDRGNQPQHF.

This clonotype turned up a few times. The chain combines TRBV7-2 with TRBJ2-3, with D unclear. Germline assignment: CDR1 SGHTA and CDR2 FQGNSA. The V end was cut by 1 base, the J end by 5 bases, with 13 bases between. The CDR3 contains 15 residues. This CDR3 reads CASSLGWGTIDTQYF. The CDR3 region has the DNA TGTGCCAGCAGCTTAGGGTGGGGAACGATAGATACGCAGTATTTT.

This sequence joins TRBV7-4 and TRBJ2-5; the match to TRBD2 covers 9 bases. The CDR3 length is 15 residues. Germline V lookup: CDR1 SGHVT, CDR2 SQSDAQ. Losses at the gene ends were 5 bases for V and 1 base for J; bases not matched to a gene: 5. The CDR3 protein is CASSPGTSSQETQYF. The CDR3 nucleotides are TGTGCCAGCAGCCCGGGGACTAGCAGCCAAGAGACCCAGTACTTC.

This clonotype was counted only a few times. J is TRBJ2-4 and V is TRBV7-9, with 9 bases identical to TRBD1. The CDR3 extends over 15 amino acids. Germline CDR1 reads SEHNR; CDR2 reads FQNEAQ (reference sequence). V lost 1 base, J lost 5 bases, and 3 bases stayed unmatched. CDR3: CASSLGRDRENIQYF. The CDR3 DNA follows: TGTGCCAGCAGCTTAGGGCGGGACAGGGAAAACATTCAGTACTTC.

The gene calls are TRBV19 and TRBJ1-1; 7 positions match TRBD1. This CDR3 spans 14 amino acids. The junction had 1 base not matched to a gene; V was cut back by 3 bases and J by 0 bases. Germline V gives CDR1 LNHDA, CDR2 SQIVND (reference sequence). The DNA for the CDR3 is TGTGCCAGTAGTATGGGACAGATGAACACTGAAGCTTTCTTT. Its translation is CASSMGQMNTEAFF.

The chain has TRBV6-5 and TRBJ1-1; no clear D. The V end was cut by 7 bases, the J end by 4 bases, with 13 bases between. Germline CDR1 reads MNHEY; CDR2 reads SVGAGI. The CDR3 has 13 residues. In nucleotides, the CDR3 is TGTGCCAGCACCGATTCTCGGTTCACTGAAGCTTTCTTT. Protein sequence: CASTDSRFTEAFF.

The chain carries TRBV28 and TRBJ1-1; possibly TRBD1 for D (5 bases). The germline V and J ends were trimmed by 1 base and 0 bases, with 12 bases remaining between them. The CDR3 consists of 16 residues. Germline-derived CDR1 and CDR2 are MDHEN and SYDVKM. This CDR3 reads CASSLSGGALNTEAFF. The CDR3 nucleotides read TGTGCCAGCAGTTTATCGGGAGGGGCACTGAACACTGAAGCTTTCTTT.

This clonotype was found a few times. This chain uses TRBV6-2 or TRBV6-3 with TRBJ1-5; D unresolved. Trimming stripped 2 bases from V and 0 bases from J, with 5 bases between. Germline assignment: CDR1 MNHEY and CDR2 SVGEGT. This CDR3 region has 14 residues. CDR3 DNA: TGTGCCAGCAGTTACCCAGATAGCAATCAGCCCCAGCATTTT. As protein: CASSYPDSNQPQHF.

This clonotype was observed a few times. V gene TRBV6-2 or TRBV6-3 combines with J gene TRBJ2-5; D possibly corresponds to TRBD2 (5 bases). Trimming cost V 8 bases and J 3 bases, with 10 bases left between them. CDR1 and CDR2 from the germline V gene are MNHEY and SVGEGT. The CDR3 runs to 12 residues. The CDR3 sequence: CASEGNKETQYF. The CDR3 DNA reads TGTGCCAGCGAGGGTAACAAAGAGACCCAGTACTTC.

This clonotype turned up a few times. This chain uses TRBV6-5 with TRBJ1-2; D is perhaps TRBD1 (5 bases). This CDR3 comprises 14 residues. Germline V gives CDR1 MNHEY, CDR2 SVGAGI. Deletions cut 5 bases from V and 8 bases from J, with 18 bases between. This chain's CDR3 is CASSLGLGDWGYTF. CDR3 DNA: TGTGCCAGCAGTCTGGGACTTGGGGATTGGGGCTACACCTTC.

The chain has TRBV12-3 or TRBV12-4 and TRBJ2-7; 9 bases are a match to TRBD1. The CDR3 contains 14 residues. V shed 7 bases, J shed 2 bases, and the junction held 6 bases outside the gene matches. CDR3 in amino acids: CASNPGQGTYEQYF. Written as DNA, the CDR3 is TGTGCCAGCAACCCGGGACAGGGCACCTACGAGCAGTACTTC.

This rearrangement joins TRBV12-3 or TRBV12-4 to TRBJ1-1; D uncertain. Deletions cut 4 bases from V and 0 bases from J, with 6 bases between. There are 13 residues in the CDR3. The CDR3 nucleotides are TGTGCCAGCAGTTCCTTCATGAACACTGAAGCTTTCTTT. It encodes CASSSFMNTEAFF.